This T cell receptor (beta chain) was captured by sequencing in a study of blood T cells in healthy people across ages. CDR1 and CDR2 (germline): SGHTA, FQGNSA. The CDR3 loop spans 17 amino acids. Each sample provided at least 5.5 micrograms of extracted total RNA. A second PCR, run for about 7 to 11 cycles, used a sample-barcoded 5' primer plus a J-beta primer mix. One entry per CDR3 protein, called by TCRdb with MiXCR from the 5' RACE reads. The sample records 380,000 or so distinct CDR3 sequences, more than 45% being singletons. The sequenced sample was blood. The rearrangement joins TRBV7-2 to TRBJ2-5; 7 bases are a match to TRBD2. The DNA end is a closer match to TRBJ2-7, so the J assignment may be wrong. This sequence was found in a man aged 60 to 75 in good health. The CDR3 DNA follows: TGTGCCAGCAGCCCGGTGGGCGGGAGTGGGGGGACCTACGAGCAGTACTTC. It specifies CASSPVGGSGGTYEQYF.